This TCR beta chain was captured in a study of blood T cell repertoires in COVID-19. For the study at large: COVID-19 samples, acute and convalescent, were from the United States, Italy and Spain. Sources were T cells, B-cell-depleted T cells, or PBMCs; the material itself was cDNA or gDNA.

In the original analysis: Reference gene primer amplification yielded estimated nucleated cell counts. Profiling relied on immunoSEQ multiplex PCR, and the TCRdb table lists in-frame clones only, not all of them. The D gene and trimming were derived from the DNA, and the V and J assignments and clone size from that table. The sample comprises hundreds of thousands of clones, roughly nine tenths of which are singletons, and around 2.6% rests with the top ten. V shed 5 bases and J shed 8 bases, with 12 bases lying between them. Germline values: CDR1 SGHNT, CDR2 YENEEA. The CDR3 is 13 residues long. The specimen sequenced was PBMCs or T cells enriched from blood (not recorded which). This chain links TRBV11-3 with TRBJ2-2, with D possibly matching TRBD2 (5 bases). The TCR sequence derives from a man between 60 and 70 years old who had recovered from COVID-19. CDR3 DNA: TGTGCCAGCAGCCCGGGCCGGACTGGGGAGCTGTTTTTT. Translating it yields CASSPGRTGELFF.